This T cell receptor beta chain came from a study of shared clonotypes between healthy human individuals. Original processing methods: Filtering was not the same, since immunoSEQ gave junction-only sequences without quality scores. The protocol was immunoSEQ multiplex PCR, while the TCRdb copy is restricted to in-frame clones and leaves out a portion. For V, J and clone size, that table is used; D and trimming come from the DNA. The sample lists about 2.1 million clones, 85% to 95% occurring once. Study findings and constraints: Sharing of clonotypes among donors was expected to vary with sequencing depth.

The CDR3 is 15 residues long. Trimming pared 4 bases from V and 0 bases from J, leaving 14 bases between. The germline gives CDR1 SGDLS, CDR2 YYNGEE. Note on this clone: Its antigen is still unknown.

Naive CD8 cells lacked CD45RO, underwent positive selection for CCR7 and left out terminally differentiated effector memory CD45RA+ cells. V and J are TRBV9 and TRBJ2-7, with a tentative D call TRBD2 (6 bases). This clonotype was sampled from a man younger than 35 in good health. Some clones in this sample may be carry-over from other donors' samples. What was sequenced was naive CD8+ T cells from PBMCs. In DNA form, the CDR3 reads TGTGCCAGCAGCCCATTAAGCGGGTTCTCCTACGAGCAGTACTTC. This encodes CASSPLSGFSYEQYF.